This entry lists 6 T cell receptor beta chains sequenced from one sample in a study of T cell repertoires in cytomegalovirus infection. TCRdb re-derived calls from the reads in MiXCR, one entry per CDR3 protein. This sample has more than 250,000 distinct CDR3 sequences, with around a quarter found just once. Antigen specificity for these receptors is unknown. The sequencing used cultured PBMCs, collected from culture after CMV antigen stimulation. The receptors here all came from a human donor in good health (CMV status not recorded). Some clones in this sample may be carry-over from other donors' samples.

This clonotype was found a few times. The chain links TRBV12-3 or TRBV12-4 to TRBJ2-5, with TRBD1 matching over 7 bases. Trimming cost V 5 bases and J 2 bases; bases outside gene matches: 8. This CDR3 comprises 15 residues. The CDR3 sequence is CASSPWGRGQETQYF. The CDR3 bases are TGTGCCAGCAGTCCGTGGGGCAGGGGGCAAGAGACCCAGTACTTC.

This clonotype occurred many times. The chain is built from TRBV7-2 and TRBJ1-6; the D is unclear. V shed 8 bases and J shed 5 bases, with 7 bases lying between them. CDR3 length equals 12 residues. CDR1 is SGHTA, CDR2 FQGNSA, per germline. In DNA, the CDR3 is TGTGCCAGCCGAAAGGATAATTCACCCCTCCACTTT. Translating it yields CASRKDNSPLHF.

The rearrangement links TRBV5-5 to TRBJ1-1; TRBD1 might be the D (5 bases). Germline values: CDR1 SGHKS, CDR2 YYEKEE (reference sequence). V lost 4 bases and J lost 4, with 26 bases in between. This CDR3 region has 18 residues. The CDR3 spells CASSTLDGDGWVGTEAFF. The CDR3 DNA is TGTGCCAGCAGCACCCTGGATGGGGACGGCTGGGTAGGCACTGAAGCTTTCTTT.

This clonotype was observed a few times. The rearrangement joins TRBV7-2 to TRBJ2-3, with TRBD2 matching over 14 bases. The V and J ends lost 3 bases and 8 bases, in that order; junction bases with no gene match: 4. Germline loops: CDR1 SGHTA, CDR2 FQGNSA. This CDR3 comprises 15 residues. The CDR3 region has the DNA TGTGCCAGCAGCTTTAGGGGACTAGCGGGAGCTACGCAGTATTTT. As protein: CASSFRGLAGATQYF.

This CDR3 is CASGSVGDEQFF. DNA of the CDR3: TGTGCTAGTGGTAGCGTAGGAGATGAGCAGTTCTTC. The chain links TRBV12-5 to TRBJ2-1; no clear D gene. Germline V gene sequence: CDR1 LGHNT, CDR2 FRNRAP. V was pared by 5 bases and J by 8 bases, with 10 bases between. CDR3 length equals 12 residues.

This clonotype showed up many times. This chain links TRBV12-3 or TRBV12-4 with TRBJ1-1; 7 bases fit TRBD1. This CDR3 spans 18 amino acids. J gave up 4 bases and V 4 bases, and 18 bases lay outside the gene matches. CDR3 amino acids: CASSYRRGTAKIGTEAFF. The CDR3 DNA follows: TGTGCCAGCAGTTACCGGCGGGGGACAGCGAAGATCGGCACTGAAGCTTTCTTT.